These 24 T cell receptor beta chains share one sample of origin, sequenced in a study of cytomegalovirus exposure and HLA in healthy donors. Primers for the PCR totalled 60 Vbeta and 13 Jbeta. Sequencing used immunoSEQ multiplex PCR; TCRdb keeps in-frame clones, though not all of them. Among about 200,000 clones listed, 70% were seen once. The sequenced sample consisted of PBMCs. These receptors originate from a man in his forties in good health and CMV-seropositive.

This clone appeared once. This chain uses TRBV7-2 with TRBJ2-5; TRBD1 matches 10 bases. After removal of 5 bases from V and 5 bases from J, the junction contained 8 bases not matched to a gene. The CDR3 sequence is 15 residues long. CDR1 is SGHTA and CDR2 is FQGNSA in the germline V gene. CDR3 nucleotides: TGTGCCAGCAGCCTTGGACAGGGGGATGGGGAGACCCAGTACTTC. Amino acids: CASSLGQGDGETQYF.

Details on this clone: The junction differs from germline at one of its ends, possibly a read error. The chain employs TRBV5-1 and TRBJ1-1; a possible D gene is TRBD1 (6 bases). From germline, CDR1 is SGHRS and CDR2 YFSETQ. The CDR3 covers 14 residues. For the CDR3, the DNA is TGCGCCAGCAGGTTGGGGGCAGGGAACACTGAAGCTTTCTTT. Its translation: CASRLGAGNTEAFF. The variable domain in full, completed from reference TRBV5-1 and TRBJ1-1, reads KAGVTQTPRYLIKTRGQQVTLSCSPISGHRSVSWYQQTPGQGLQFLFEYFSETQRNKGNFPGRFSGRQFSNSRSEMNVSTLELGDSALYLCASRLGAGNTEAFFGQGTRLTVV.

J is TRBJ2-1 and V is TRBV5-1; TRBD2 agrees at 7 bases. Germline assignment: CDR1 SGHRS and CDR2 YFSETQ. V lost 0 bases to trimming and J lost 10 bases; unmatched junction nucleotides: 10. CDR3 size: 15 residues. CDR3 sequence reads: CASSLDWGAGVEQFF. The CDR3 coding sequence is TGCGCCAGCAGCTTGGACTGGGGCGCGGGAGTAGAGCAGTTCTTC.

The chain employs TRBV20-1 and TRBJ2-5; D unresolved. The germline V gene has CDR1 DFQATT and CDR2 SNEGSKA (reference sequence). There are 10 residues in the CDR3. V gave up 6 bases and J gave up 2 bases, with 4 bases separating them. CDR3 residues: CSASQETQYF. For the CDR3, the DNA is TGCAGTGCATCACAAGAGACCCAGTACTTC.

J is TRBJ1-3 and V is TRBV28; D is ambiguous. V was cut by 3 bases and J by 7 bases, with 10 bases left in between. Germline CDR1 MDHEN, CDR2 SYDVKM. The CDR3 has 13 residues. The CDR3 sequence: CASSFPGRNTIYF. The CDR3 region has the DNA TGTGCCAGCAGTTTCCCCGGGAGGAACACCATATATTTT. Looking up the rest from reference TRBV28 and TRBJ1-3 gives the full variable domain: DVKVTQSSRYLVKRTGEKVFLECVQDMDHENMFWYRQDPGLGLRLIYFSYDVKMKEKGDIPEGYSVSREKKERFSLILESASTNQTSMYLCASSFPGRNTIYFGEGSWLTVV.

The chain links TRBV10-2 to TRBJ2-5; a possible D gene is TRBD2 (6 bases). The CDR3 totals 15 residues. Germline V CDR1 and CDR2: WSHSY, SAAADI. Trimming took 6 bases from V and 5 from J, leaving 19 bases between them. The CDR3 region is CASRPTRGGGETQYF. CDR3 bases: TGCGCCAGCAGACCGACTAGGGGTGGAGGTGAGACCCAGTACTTC.

This chain links TRBV19 with TRBJ2-7, with 8 bases aligning to TRBD1. J lost 2 bases, V lost 5 bases, and 8 bases had no gene match. Looked up from germline, CDR1 is LNHDA and CDR2 is SQIVND (reference sequence). The CDR3 spans 15 residues. For the CDR3, the DNA is TGTGCCAGTAGTGCCACGGCGACAGGGGCCTACGAGCAGTACTTC. Translating it yields CASSATATGAYEQYF.

This clone has just a few counts. The chain combines TRBV7-3 with TRBJ2-1; TRBD1 matches at 9 bases. Germline assignment: CDR1 SGHTA and CDR2 FQGTGA. This CDR3 comprises 15 residues. Unmatched junction bases numbered 7, after V lost 5 bases and J lost 5 bases. The CDR3 coding sequence is TGTGCCAGCAGCCCGGGACAGGGATCGGACAATGAGCAGTTCTTC. It translates to CASSPGQGSDNEQFF.

This clone was counted a single time. The chain combines TRBV7-9 with TRBJ1-2; 7 bases agree with TRBD1. Germline V CDR1 and CDR2: SEHNR, FQNEAQ (reference sequence). The length of the CDR3 is 15 residues. V shed 0 bases and J 4 bases; nucleotides not matched to a gene: 5. Here the CDR3 DNA reads TGTGCCAGCAGCTTAGCGCAGGGGGAGTTCTATGGCTACACCTTC. This encodes CASSLAQGEFYGYTF.

V usage is TRBV19 and J usage is TRBJ2-1; D call uncertain. CDR1 is LNHDA, CDR2 SQIVND, per germline (reference sequence). The V end was cut by 6 bases, the J end by 9 bases, with 9 bases between. The length of the CDR3 is 11 residues. DNA for the CDR3: TGTGCCAGTAGATTACAAAGTGAGCAGTTCTTC. It is translated as CASRLQSEQFF.

The chain links TRBV6-5 to TRBJ2-1; the D gene is possibly TRBD1 (5 bases). In germline, CDR1 is MNHEY, CDR2 SVGAGI. There are 13 residues in the CDR3. V dropped 4 bases and J dropped 6 bases, with 10 bases sitting between them. This CDR3 is CASSSGALNEQFF. CDR3 bases: TGTGCCAGCAGTTCTGGGGCCCTCAATGAGCAGTTCTTC.

The chain recombines TRBV11-2 with TRBJ2-7, with 7 positions matching TRBD2. This CDR3 is 15 amino acids long. V lost 3 bases, J lost 4 bases, and 9 bases stayed unmatched. Germline CDR1 is SGHAT and CDR2 is FQNNGV. This chain's CDR3 is CASSLEGRGDYEQYF. Written as DNA, the CDR3 is TGTGCCAGCAGCTTGGAAGGCCGGGGGGATTACGAGCAGTACTTC.

This chain connects TRBV11-3 to TRBJ2-1, with D perhaps matching TRBD2 (6 bases). The CDR3 extends over 15 amino acids. The V end lost 0 bases, the J end lost 5 bases, and 11 bases lay between the germline ends. Germline V lookup: CDR1 SGHNT, CDR2 YENEEA. The CDR3 sequence is CASSLEGTLDNEQFF. The CDR3, as DNA: TGTGCCAGCAGCTTAGAGGGGACTCTCGACAATGAGCAGTTCTTC.

V gene TRBV5-1 combines with J gene TRBJ2-1; 9 bases are shared with TRBD2. Looked up from germline, CDR1 is SGHRS and CDR2 is YFSETQ. The V and J ends lost 3 bases and 10 bases, in that order; junction bases with no gene match: 14. The CDR3 contains 16 residues. The CDR3, as DNA: TGCGCCAGCAGCTGGGCGGGGGCGGGGGGGTCTGGAGAGCAGTTCTTC. It encodes CASSWAGAGGSGEQFF.

The chain combines TRBV28 with TRBJ1-2; perhaps TRBD1 as D (5 bases). V shed 10 bases and J shed 3 bases, with 12 bases lying between them. The CDR3 has 12 amino acids. Germline CDR1 reads MDHEN; CDR2 reads SYDVKM. CDR3: CATQGSDYGYTF. DNA of the CDR3: TGTGCCACCCAGGGATCTGACTATGGCTACACCTTC.

The chain joins TRBV11-2 to TRBJ2-3; D possibly corresponds to TRBD2 (5 bases). Trimming pared 1 base from V and 2 bases from J, leaving 13 bases between. The CDR3 has 16 residues. Germline V gene data show CDR1 as SGHAT and CDR2 as FQNNGV. In DNA form, the CDR3 reads TGTGCCAGCAGCTTAGGGGTAGCGCCCGACACAGATACGCAGTATTTT. Encoded protein: CASSLGVAPDTDTQYF. Combining the CDR3 with reference TRBV11-2 and TRBJ2-3 gives the whole variable domain EAGVAQSPRYKIIEKRQSVAFWCNPISGHATLYWYQQILGQGPKLLIQFQNNGVVDDSQLPKDRFSAERLKGVDSTLKIQPAKLEDSAVYLCASSLGVAPDTDTQYFGPGTRLTVL.

The chain combines TRBV27 with TRBJ2-7, with 9 bases aligning to TRBD1. Germline CDR1 MNHEY, CDR2 SMNVEV (reference sequence). The CDR3 sequence is 15 residues long. V lost 0 bases to trimming and J lost 7 bases; unmatched junction nucleotides: 7. The CDR3 DNA reads TGTGCCAGCAGTTTATCTGTACAGGGGGCAGGAGAGCAGTACTTC. Translation gives CASSLSVQGAGEQYF.

This clone has a handful of counts. The V gene is TRBV11-2, the J gene TRBJ2-1, with a possible D match to TRBD2 (5 bases). The CDR3 extends over 14 amino acids. CDR1 is SGHAT, CDR2 FQNNGV, per germline. Deletions cut 0 bases from V and 7 bases from J, with 10 bases between. The CDR3: CASSLDWLANEQFF. The CDR3 coding sequence is TGTGCCAGCAGCTTAGATTGGCTAGCAAATGAGCAGTTCTTC.

In its sample, this clone was seen once. The CDR3 is CARGVDPMNTEAFF. DNA for the CDR3: TGTGCCAGAGGGGTCGACCCTATGAACACTGAAGCTTTCTTT. The chain is built from TRBV6-1 and TRBJ1-1; D is possibly TRBD1 (5 bases). The V end was cut by 9 bases, the J end by 0 bases, with 14 bases between. The germline V gene encodes CDR1 MNHNS and CDR2 SASEGT. This CDR3 is built from 14 residues.

The V gene is TRBV19, the J gene TRBJ1-2, with D possibly being TRBD1 (5 bases). CDR3 length: 14 residues. Germline V CDR1 and CDR2: LNHDA, SQIVND (reference sequence). Trimming stripped 10 bases from V and 5 bases from J, with 20 bases between. The CDR3 DNA reads as TGTGCCACGAAGTCTCGGGGGAACGGGTATGGCTACACCTTC. Its protein product is CATKSRGNGYGYTF.

The rearrangement joins TRBV7-2 to TRBJ2-3, with 8 bases lining up with TRBD2. The V and J ends lost 5 bases and 5 bases, in that order; junction bases with no gene match: 6. The CDR3 covers 14 residues. Germline V lookup: CDR1 SGHTA, CDR2 FQGNSA. DNA for the CDR3: TGTGCCAGCAGCCCGGCGGGGGGAGGAGATACGCAGTATTTT. It yields the protein CASSPAGGGDTQYF.

The chain couples TRBV5-6 to TRBJ2-7; a possible D gene is TRBD1 (8 bases). Trimming left V 1 base short and J 6 bases short, with 17 bases between. The V gene's germline CDR1 is SGHDT and CDR2 YYEEEE. The CDR3 is made up of 15 amino acids. The CDR3 coding sequence is TGTGCCAGCAGCTTGATACCAGGGGGCGGGAGCGAGCAGTACTTC. Residues: CASSLIPGGGSEQYF.

This chain connects TRBV12-5 to TRBJ2-3; D ambiguous. Trimming removed 1 base at V and 0 bases at J, with 5 bases between. Germline lookup yields CDR1 LGHNT and CDR2 FRNRAP. The CDR3 loop spans 14 amino acids. DNA of the CDR3: TGTGCTAGTGGTTTGGGCGGAAGCACAGATACGCAGTATTTT. Protein product: CASGLGGSTDTQYF.

The rearrangement joins TRBV5-1 to TRBJ2-3, with D perhaps matching TRBD1 (6 bases). The V gene's germline CDR1 is SGHRS and CDR2 YFSETQ. Trimming pared 0 bases from V and 4 bases from J, leaving 12 bases between. The CDR3 runs to 15 residues. The CDR3 coding sequence is TGCGCCAGCAGCTTGGGAAGGGGGTACTCAGATACGCAGTATTTT. Encoded protein: CASSLGRGYSDTQYF.